A single sample is the source of the 12 T cell receptor beta chains below, sequenced in a study of T cell repertoires in ileal Crohn's disease. The table came from immunoSEQ multiplex PCR; TCRdb's copy has only in-frame clones and leaves some out. The sample carries 5,000 to 6,000 clones, around 81% recorded once. The specimen sequenced was ileal tissue. The receptor source for this set is an adult with Crohn's disease.

V usage is TRBV7-2 and J usage is TRBJ1-2; D is perhaps TRBD1 (5 bases). The germline V gene has CDR1 SGHTA and CDR2 FQGNSA. CDR3 size: 14 residues. Between the trimmed V and J ends, which lost 4 bases and 7 bases, there was a span of 16 bases. The CDR3 coding sequence is TGTGCCAGCAGCTCCAGCAGGGCCGTGTTTGGCTACACCTTC. Protein: CASSSSRAVFGYTF.

The chain carries TRBV10-2 and TRBJ1-6; 8 positions match TRBD1. The CDR3 spans 18 residues. CDR1 is WSHSY, CDR2 SAAADI, per germline. Trimming took 5 bases from V and 1 from J; bases not matched to a gene: 10. CDR3: CASSSTGGAESYNSPLHF. The CDR3 nucleotides are TGCGCCAGCAGTTCCACAGGGGGAGCAGAGTCCTATAATTCACCCCTCCACTTT.

The V and J genes are TRBV5-1 and TRBJ2-1, with TRBD1 matching 8 bases. CDR1 and CDR2 (germline): SGHRS, YFSETQ. The CDR3 covers 15 residues. Losses at the gene ends were 5 bases for V and 0 bases for J; bases not matched to a gene: 4. The CDR3 DNA is TGCGCCAGCAGTTTTGGGACAGGCTCCTACAATGAGCAGTTCTTC. Encoded protein: CASSFGTGSYNEQFF.

The genes are TRBV4-3 and TRBJ1-5; maybe TRBD1 (5 bases). Deletions cut 0 bases from V and 5 bases from J, with 23 bases between. The length of the CDR3 is 19 residues. Germline CDR1 reads LGHNA; CDR2 reads YSLEER. This CDR3 is CASSQDRGALTRVYQPQHF. The CDR3 DNA follows: TGCGCCAGCAGCCAAGATAGGGGCGCCTTGACACGTGTCTATCAGCCCCAGCATTTT.

This rearrangement joins TRBV7-2 to TRBJ1-2; weak D call: TRBD1 (6 bases). Looked up from germline, CDR1 is SGHTA and CDR2 is FQGNSA. The CDR3 contains 14 residues. V was shortened by 5 bases and J by 4 bases, with 14 bases between the two germline ends. CDR3 bases: TGTGCCAGCAGCACAGGACAGCTAATCTATGGCTACACCTTC. Residues: CASSTGQLIYGYTF.

The rearrangement uses TRBV5-6 and TRBJ1-4; D uncertain. The germline gives CDR1 SGHDT, CDR2 YYEEEE. V lost 4 bases, J lost 0 bases, and 7 bases lay in between. The CDR3 contains 14 residues. This CDR3 is CASSRVSTNEKLFF. The CDR3 DNA follows: TGTGCCAGCAGCCGGGTATCAACTAATGAAAAACTGTTTTTT.

This clone has just a few counts. The chain links TRBV7-2 to TRBJ1-1; D might be TRBD1 (5 bases). Deletions cut 5 bases from V and 7 bases from J, with 20 bases between. The CDR3 consists of 15 residues. Germline lookup yields CDR1 SGHTA and CDR2 FQGNSA. The CDR3 spells CASSPTAGAGLEAFF. The CDR3, as DNA: TGTGCCAGCAGCCCGACCGCTGGGGCAGGCCTTGAAGCTTTCTTT.

The J gene is TRBJ1-2, the V gene TRBV28; D not resolved. The CDR3 consists of 13 residues. V gave up 6 bases and J gave up 4 bases, with 12 bases separating them. In germline, CDR1 is MDHEN, CDR2 SYDVKM. CDR3 residues: CASSQTAPYGYTF. The CDR3 DNA sequence: TGTGCCAGCAGCCAAACAGCCCCCTATGGCTACACCTTC.

This chain joins TRBV7-9 and TRBJ2-7, with 8 positions matching TRBD1. V gave up 3 bases and J gave up 5 bases; unmatched junction bases: 6. Germline V gene sequence: CDR1 SEHNR, CDR2 FQNEAQ (reference sequence). This CDR3 is 14 amino acids long. CDR3 bases: TGTGCCAGCAGCTTCGACAGGGGCGGCGACGAGCAGTACTTC. As protein: CASSFDRGGDEQYF.

The V call is TRBV28, the J call TRBJ2-2; TRBD1 might be the D (5 bases). V dropped 6 bases and J dropped 1 base, with 9 bases sitting between them. From germline, CDR1 is MDHEN and CDR2 SYDVKM. The CDR3 loop spans 14 amino acids. DNA for the CDR3: TGTGCCAGCAGGCAACAGGAGAACACCGGGGAGCTGTTTTTT. This gives the protein CASRQQENTGELFF.

The sample holds a few counts of this clone. The rearrangement links TRBV5-1 to TRBJ1-1; no definite D call. Germline V gene data show CDR1 as SGHRS and CDR2 as YFSETQ. Between the trimmed V and J ends, which lost 3 bases and 1 base, there was a span of 10 bases. This CDR3 spans 14 amino acids. As DNA, the CDR3 is TGCGCCAGCAGCTCGGGAGGGTCGAACACTGAAGCTTTCTTT. Residues: CASSSGGSNTEAFF. Drawing the rest from reference TRBV5-1 and TRBJ1-1, the complete variable domain is KAGVTQTPRYLIKTRGQQVTLSCSPISGHRSVSWYQQTPGQGLQFLFEYFSETQRNKGNFPGRFSGRQFSNSRSEMNVSTLELGDSALYLCASSSGGSNTEAFFGQGTRLTVV.

CDR3 amino acids: CASSLGGGGRVNEQFF. The CDR3 DNA is TGTGCCAGCAGCTTAGGAGGGGGGGGAAGGGTCAATGAGCAGTTCTTC. The rearrangement joins TRBV7-9 to TRBJ2-1; possibly TRBD2 for D (7 bases). Germline lookup yields CDR1 SEHNR and CDR2 FQNEAQ (reference sequence). Between the trimmed V and J ends, which lost 1 base and 6 bases, there was a span of 16 bases. This CDR3 region has 16 residues.